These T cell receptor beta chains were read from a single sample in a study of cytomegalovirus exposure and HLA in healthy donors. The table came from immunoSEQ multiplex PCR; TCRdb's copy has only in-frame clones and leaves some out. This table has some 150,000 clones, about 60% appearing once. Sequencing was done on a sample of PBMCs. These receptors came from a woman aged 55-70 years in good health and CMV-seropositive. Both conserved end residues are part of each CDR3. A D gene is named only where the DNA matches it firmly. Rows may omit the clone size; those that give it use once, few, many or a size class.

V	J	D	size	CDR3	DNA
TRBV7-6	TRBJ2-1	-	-	CASSFTSNEQFF	TGTGCCAGCAGCTTTACTAGCAATGAGCAGTTCTTC
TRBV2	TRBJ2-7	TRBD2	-	CASSEEGLAQPYEQYF	TGTGCCAGCAGTGAAGAGGGACTAGCGCAACCCTACGAGCAGTACTTC
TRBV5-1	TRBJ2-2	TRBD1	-	CASSPGQSTNTGELFF	TGCGCCAGCAGCCCGGGACAGTCGACGAACACCGGGGAGCTGTTTTTT
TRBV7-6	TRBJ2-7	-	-	CATRPLFNRRNEQYF	TGTGCCACCAGGCCTCTCTTCAACAGAAGGAACGAGCAGTACTTC
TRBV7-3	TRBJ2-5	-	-	CASSFQETQYF	TGTGCCAGCAGCTTCCAGGAGACCCAGTACTTC
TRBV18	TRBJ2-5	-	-	CASSLQGQETQYF	TGTGCCAGCTCACTCCAGGGCCAAGAGACCCAGTACTTC
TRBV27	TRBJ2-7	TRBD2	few	CASSLRGLAELSYEQYF	TGTGCCAGCAGTTTAAGGGGACTAGCGGAACTCTCCTACGAGCAGTACTTC
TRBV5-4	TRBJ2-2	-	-	CASSLGQADTGELFF	TGTGCCAGCAGCTTGGGGCAGGCCGACACCGGGGAGCTGTTTTTT
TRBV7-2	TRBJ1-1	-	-	CASSFHQGNTEAFF	TGTGCCAGCAGCTTCCATCAGGGAAACACTGAAGCTTTCTTT
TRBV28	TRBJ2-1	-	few	CASSSEGASRVWEQFF	TGTGCCAGCAGTTCCGAGGGTGCGTCAAGAGTATGGGAGCAGTTCTTC
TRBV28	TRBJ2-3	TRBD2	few	CASSGGGLAGGWSTDTQYF	TGTGCCAGCAGCGGGGGCGGACTAGCGGGAGGGTGGAGCACAGATACGCAGTATTTT
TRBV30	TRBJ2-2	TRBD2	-	CAWSLAGGTGELFF	TGTGCCTGGAGTTTAGCGGGAGGGACCGGGGAGCTGTTTTTT
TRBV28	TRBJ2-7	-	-	CASIRGIEQYF	TGTGCCAGCATCCGAGGGATCGAGCAGTACTTC
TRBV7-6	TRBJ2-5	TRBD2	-	CASSLAANYPGGETQYF	TGTGCCAGCAGCTTAGCAGCAAACTACCCCGGGGGGGAGACCCAGTACTTC
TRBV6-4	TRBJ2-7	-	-	CASSLREKPHEQYF	TGTGCCAGCAGTCTAAGGGAGAAGCCCCACGAGCAGTACTTC
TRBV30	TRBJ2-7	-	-	CAWNREYEQYF	TGTGCCTGGAACAGGGAGTACGAGCAGTACTTC
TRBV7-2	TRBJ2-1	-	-	CASSLDTGLYNEQFF	TGTGCCAGCAGCTTAGATACGGGATTATACAATGAGCAGTTCTTC
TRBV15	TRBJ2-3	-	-	CATSRDIDTQYF	TGTGCCACCAGCAGAGATATAGATACGCAGTATTTT
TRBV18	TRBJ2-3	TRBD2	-	CASSESSGYATDTQYF	TGTGCCAGCTCAGAATCTAGCGGGTATGCCACAGATACGCAGTATTTT
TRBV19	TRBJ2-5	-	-	CASSMGGSAETQYF	TGTGCCAGTAGTATGGGGGGTAGCGCCGAGACCCAGTACTTC
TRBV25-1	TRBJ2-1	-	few	CASGHGGGSYNEQFF	TGTGCCAGCGGCCACGGGGGAGGTTCCTACAATGAGCAGTTCTTC
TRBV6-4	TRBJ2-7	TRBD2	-	CASSDPLTSGRDYEQYF	TGTGCCAGCAGTGACCCCTTGACTAGCGGGAGGGACTACGAGCAGTACTTC
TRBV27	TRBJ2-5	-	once	CASRPGTARETQYF	TGTGCCAGCAGACCCGGGACTGCCCGCGAGACCCAGTACTTC
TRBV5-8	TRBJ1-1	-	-	CASSLGTMNTEAFF	TGTGCCAGCAGCTTAGGGACAATGAACACTGAAGCTTTCTTT
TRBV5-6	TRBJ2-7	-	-	CASSFSSYEQYF	TGTGCCAGCAGCTTTAGCTCCTACGAGCAGTACTTC
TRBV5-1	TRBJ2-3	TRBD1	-	CASSLDPGQGTDTQYF	TGCGCCAGCAGCTTGGACCCGGGACAGGGAACAGATACGCAGTATTTT
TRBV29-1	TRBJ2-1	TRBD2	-	CSVEDTREGLGVEQFF	TGCAGCGTTGAAGATACGAGGGAGGGCCTAGGGGTTGAGCAGTTCTTC
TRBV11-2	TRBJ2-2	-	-	CASSLVADTGELFF	TGTGCCAGCAGCTTAGTAGCGGACACCGGGGAGCTGTTTTTT
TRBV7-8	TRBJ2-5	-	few	CASSFLVAVQETQYF	TGTGCCAGCAGCTTTCTCGTGGCCGTCCAAGAGACCCAGTACTTC
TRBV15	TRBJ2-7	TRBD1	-	CATSREPGQGAYEQYF	TGTGCCACCAGCAGAGAACCGGGACAGGGAGCCTACGAGCAGTACTTC